This T cell receptor beta chain was captured in a study of shared clonotypes between healthy human individuals. Authors' data handling: ImmunoSEQ supplied junction-only sequences lacking quality scores, so filtering was different. The repertoire was sequenced with immunoSEQ multiplex PCR; TCRdb's copy has only in-frame clones and lacks some. V and J calls and clone size are as listed in that table; D and trimming were resolved from the DNA. The sample holds roughly 1,100,000 clones, about 70% seen once. Study results and caveats: Donors were few, which limited the genetic and exposure-history diversity represented. Among donors, the sharing of clonotypes was expected to be influenced by sequencing depth. Large depth notwithstanding, sorted-subset sequencing proved incomplete by rarefaction.

The V gene lost 7 bases and the J gene lost 4 bases, with 19 bases spanning the gap. CDR3 size: 14 residues. Germline CDR1 and CDR2: SQVTM and ANQGSEA. Of note for this clone: Its matching antigen is unknown.

The sample comprised memory CD4+ T cells sorted from blood. As for subset: CD45RA-negative fraction. This clonotype originated in a man aged 18-30 years in good health. V gene TRBV29-1 combines with J gene TRBJ1-2; a possible D gene is TRBD1 (5 bases). For the CDR3, the DNA is TGCAGCGCATCCGAGACAGAGAAAGGCTATGGCTACACCTTC. It encodes CSASETEKGYGYTF.